The 21 T cell receptor beta chains given below trace back to one sample, sequenced in a study of shared clonotypes between healthy human individuals. Repertoires were generated with immunoSEQ multiplex PCR, while TCRdb's copy carries only in-frame clones and drops some. The table includes fewer than 3 million clones, around 92% detected once. The sample comprised naive CD4+ T cells from PBMCs. Described subset: CD45RA+ positively selected. The receptor set was obtained from a man between 18 and 29 years old in good health. Some clones in this sample may be carry-over from other donors' samples.

The genes are TRBV9 and TRBJ2-5; 9 nucleotides align to TRBD1. This CDR3 contains 16 residues. V lost 0 bases, J lost 2 bases, and 5 bases stayed unmatched. Germline V gene sequence: CDR1 SGDLS, CDR2 YYNGEE. CDR3 sequence: CASSVAQDRGQETQYF. CDR3 bases: TGTGCCAGCAGCGTAGCCCAGGACAGGGGTCAAGAGACCCAGTACTTC.

This chain joins TRBV9 and TRBJ1-5, with D possibly TRBD1 on 5 matching bases. CDR1 SGDLS and CDR2 YYNGEE come from the germline V gene. V was pared by 0 bases and J by 4 bases, with 11 bases between. The CDR3 is 15 amino acids. CDR3 protein: CASSVDGRANQPQHF. The CDR3, as DNA: TGTGCCAGCAGCGTAGACGGCAGGGCTAATCAGCCCCAGCATTTT. Full variable domain (missing parts from reference TRBV9 and TRBJ1-5): DSGVTQTPKHLITATGQRVTLRCSPRSGDLSVYWYQQSLDQGLQFLIQYYNGEERAKGNILERFSAQQFPDLHSELNLSSLELGDSALYFCASSVDGRANQPQHFGDGTRLSIL.

Concerning this clone: Other DNA sequences within the sample encode an identical CDR3. The rearrangement joins TRBV9 to TRBJ2-3, with D hard to call. This CDR3 spans 14 amino acids. Germline CDR1 SGDLS, CDR2 YYNGEE. Trimming removed 0 bases from V and 5 bases from J, with 10 bases in between. Here the CDR3 reads CASSVGTALDTQYF. The CDR3 nucleotides read TGTGCCAGCAGCGTAGGTACAGCCTTAGATACGCAGTATTTT.

The rearrangement links TRBV6-1 to TRBJ2-2; tentative D call: TRBD2 (5 bases). Trimming took off 3 bases at V and 6 bases at J, with 17 bases between the two ends. The CDR3 is 16 amino acids. The germline CDR1 and CDR2 sequences are MNHNS and SASEGT. The DNA for the CDR3 is TGTGCCAGCAGTGACTGGCGGGCAAATGTCCCCGGGGAGCTGTTTTTT. The encoded protein is CASSDWRANVPGELFF.

This chain uses TRBV2 with TRBJ2-5; possibly TRBD2 for D (5 bases). The CDR3 is 13 amino acids. V shed 2 bases and J shed 5 bases, with 9 bases lying between them. In germline, CDR1 is SNHLY, CDR2 FYNNEI. CDR3 residues: CASSEPSGETQYF. CDR3 DNA: TGTGCCAGCAGTGAACCCTCGGGGGAGACCCAGTACTTC.

This chain joins TRBV30 and TRBJ1-2; no reliable D call. Trimming left V 5 bases short and J 3 bases short, with 10 bases between. Germline CDR1 GTSNPN, CDR2 SVGIG (reference sequence). CDR3 length: 12 residues. The CDR3 reads CAWGGRDYGYTF. The CDR3 DNA follows: TGTGCCTGGGGCGGAAGGGACTATGGCTACACCTTC.

This rearrangement joins TRBV19 to TRBJ2-1; 11 bases are shared with TRBD1. Germline CDR1 and CDR2: LNHDA and SQIVND (reference sequence). The ends lost 4 bases at V and 9 bases at J; junction bases unmatched: 11. The CDR3 runs 16 residues. The CDR3 coding sequence is TGTGCCAGTAGTAGAGCCGGGACAGGGGGTAATATTGAGCAGTTCTTC. It is translated as CASSRAGTGGNIEQFF.

The chain joins TRBV6-6 to TRBJ1-1; D remains ambiguous. The CDR3 covers 11 residues. Germline CDR1 is MNHNY and CDR2 is SVGAGI (reference sequence). V was cut by 8 bases and J by 2 bases, with 6 bases left in between. The CDR3 nucleotides are TGTGCCAGCGCAGCAAACACTGAAGCTTTCTTT. Encoded protein: CASAANTEAFF.

The V call is TRBV13, the J call TRBJ2-1; 7 bases are a match to TRBD2. The CDR3 is 16 amino acids. Per germline, CDR1 PRHDT and CDR2 FYEKMQ (reference sequence). After removal of 0 bases from V and 2 bases from J, the junction contained 4 bases not matched to a gene. The CDR3 nucleotides read TGTGCCAGCAGCTTAGGTGGGAGGGCTACCTACAATGAGCAGTTCTTC. Translation gives CASSLGGRATYNEQFF.

This sequence joins TRBV5-1 and TRBJ1-4, with unresolved D. This CDR3 has 15 residues. Trimming shortened V by 3 bases and J by 0 bases, and 9 bases separated the two germline ends. Germline lookup yields CDR1 SGHRS and CDR2 YFSETQ. The CDR3 DNA reads TGCGCCAGCAGCTATTCTGTTGCAACTAATGAAAAACTGTTTTTT. Encoded protein: CASSYSVATNEKLFF.

Regarding this clone: The sample contains more than one DNA sequence encoding this CDR3. The J gene is TRBJ1-3, the V gene TRBV19; D gene uncertain. Trimming left V 4 bases short and J 4 bases short, with 5 bases between. The CDR3 runs 12 residues. Germline CDR1 and CDR2: LNHDA and SQIVND (reference sequence). CDR3 nucleotide sequence: TGTGCCAGTAGTAACCCCGGAAACACCATATATTTT. It is translated as CASSNPGNTIYF.

Details on this clone: Within the sample, other DNA sequences also encode this same CDR3. This sequence joins TRBV9 and TRBJ2-3, with 10 nucleotides matching TRBD2. V was clipped by 0 bases and J by 1 base; unmatched bases: 2. The CDR3 extends over 16 amino acids. Germline CDR1 and CDR2: SGDLS and YYNGEE. Written as DNA, the CDR3 is TGTGCCAGCAGCGTAGCCGGGACTAGCGGCACAGATACGCAGTATTTT. Protein product: CASSVAGTSGTDTQYF.

In the case of this clone: In the same sample, other DNA sequences code for this CDR3. The chain employs TRBV9 and TRBJ2-1, with D hard to call. The germline CDR1 and CDR2 sequences are SGDLS and YYNGEE. The CDR3 contains 12 residues. Between the trimmed V and J ends, which lost 0 bases and 8 bases, there was a span of 6 bases. CDR3 amino acids: CASSVGPYEQFF. The CDR3 DNA reads TGTGCCAGCAGCGTAGGTCCCTATGAGCAGTTCTTC.

This chain joins TRBV18 and TRBJ1-2, with 8 bases matching TRBD1. The CDR3 runs to 16 residues. CDR1 and CDR2 (germline): KGHSH, LQKENI. V lost 0 bases to trimming and J lost 4 bases; unmatched junction nucleotides: 7. The CDR3 is CASSPPGQDIIYGYTF. CDR3 DNA sequence: TGTGCCAGCTCACCACCGGGACAGGACATAATCTATGGCTACACCTTC.

The J gene is TRBJ2-7, the V gene TRBV5-1; TRBD1 aligns across 8 bases. Germline loops: CDR1 SGHRS, CDR2 YFSETQ. This CDR3 has 16 amino acids. Trimming took 4 bases from V and 2 from J; bases not matched to a gene: 11. CDR3 in amino acids: CASSPTTGTGTYEQYF. The DNA of the CDR3 is TGCGCCAGCAGCCCGACCACCGGGACAGGAACCTACGAGCAGTACTTC.

V is TRBV19 and J is TRBJ1-1, with D unclear. Per the germline V gene, CDR1 is LNHDA and CDR2 is SQIVND (reference sequence). This CDR3 comprises 13 residues. Trimming shortened V by 5 bases and J by 0 bases, and 7 bases separated the two germline ends. The CDR3 sequence: CASSQGLNTEAFF. The CDR3 region has the DNA TGTGCCAGTAGTCAAGGCCTGAACACTGAAGCTTTCTTT.

V and J are TRBV5-1 and TRBJ2-2; D unclear. V was cut by 4 bases and J by 1 base, with 14 bases left in between. Per germline, CDR1 SGHRS and CDR2 YFSETQ. The CDR3 totals 16 residues. Here the CDR3 DNA reads TGCGCCAGCAGCCCCCGGTTGGTCGGGAACACCGGGGAGCTGTTTTTT. Amino acid sequence: CASSPRLVGNTGELFF.

This rearrangement joins TRBV28 to TRBJ2-7, with D hard to call. CDR3 length: 15 residues. Germline CDR1 MDHEN, CDR2 SYDVKM. V lost 7 bases and J 5 bases, leaving 21 bases between the germline ends. CDR3 DNA sequence: TGTGCCAGCACCCCGGACCGCTTCCCGTCCGACGAGCAGTACTTC. Protein product: CASTPDRFPSDEQYF.

Regarding this clone: This sample also contains other DNA sequences that code for the same CDR3. This chain joins TRBV19 and TRBJ2-3; the match to TRBD1 covers 10 bases. Germline V lookup: CDR1 LNHDA, CDR2 SQIVND (reference sequence). With V trimmed by 3 bases and J by 6 bases, 6 bases remained unmatched. The CDR3 length is 15 residues. The CDR3 loop is CASSIRQGARDTQYF. In nucleotides, the CDR3 is TGTGCCAGTAGTATCCGACAGGGGGCAAGGGATACGCAGTATTTT.

J is TRBJ2-2 and V is TRBV27; 7 nucleotides match TRBD1. The J segment lost 4 bases and the V segment lost 0 bases, leaving 8 bases of the junction unmatched. There are 17 residues in the CDR3. Germline CDR1 is MNHEY and CDR2 is SMNVEV (reference sequence). The CDR3 protein is CASSLSIGGGGTGELFF. The DNA for the CDR3 is TGTGCCAGCAGTTTATCGATAGGGGGCGGCGGCACCGGGGAGCTGTTTTTT.

The V gene is TRBV29-1, the J gene TRBJ2-6; TRBD1 aligns across 9 bases. Germline V gives CDR1 SQVTM, CDR2 ANQGSEA. CDR3 length equals 13 residues. Unmatched junction bases numbered 6, after V lost 6 bases and J lost 9 bases. The CDR3 protein is CSVPGQGNNVLTF. CDR3 nucleotides: TGCAGCGTCCCTGGACAGGGGAACAACGTCCTGACTTTC.